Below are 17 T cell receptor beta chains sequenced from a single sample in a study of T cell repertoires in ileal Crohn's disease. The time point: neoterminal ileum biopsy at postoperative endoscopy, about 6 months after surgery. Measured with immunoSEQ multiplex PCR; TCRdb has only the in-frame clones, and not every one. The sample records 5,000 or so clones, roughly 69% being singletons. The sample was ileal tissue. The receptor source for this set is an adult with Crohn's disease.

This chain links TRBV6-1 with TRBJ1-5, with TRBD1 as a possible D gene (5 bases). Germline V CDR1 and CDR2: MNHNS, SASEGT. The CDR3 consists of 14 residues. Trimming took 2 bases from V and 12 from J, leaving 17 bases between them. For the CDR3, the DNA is TGTGCCAGCAGTGAACAACCCCGGACAACTCTCCAGCATTTT. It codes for CASSEQPRTTLQHF.

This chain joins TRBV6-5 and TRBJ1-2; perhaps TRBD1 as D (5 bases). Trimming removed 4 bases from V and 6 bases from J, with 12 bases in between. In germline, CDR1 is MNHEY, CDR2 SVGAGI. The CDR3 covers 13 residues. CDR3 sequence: CASSSTVKDGYTF. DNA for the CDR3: TGTGCCAGCAGTTCGACAGTTAAGGATGGCTACACCTTC.

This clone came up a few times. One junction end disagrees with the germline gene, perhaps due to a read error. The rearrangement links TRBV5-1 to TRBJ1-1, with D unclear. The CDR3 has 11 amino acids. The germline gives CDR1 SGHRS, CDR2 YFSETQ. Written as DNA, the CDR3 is TGTGCCAGCAGAATGGCGGCGGAAGCTTTCTTT. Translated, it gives CASRMAAEAFF. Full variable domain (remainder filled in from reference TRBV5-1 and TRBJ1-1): KAGVTQTPRYLIKTRGQQVTLSCSPISGHRSVSWYQQTPGQGLQFLFEYFSETQRNKGNFPGRFSGRQFSNSRSEMNVSTLELGDSALYLCASRMAAEAFFGQGTRLTVV.

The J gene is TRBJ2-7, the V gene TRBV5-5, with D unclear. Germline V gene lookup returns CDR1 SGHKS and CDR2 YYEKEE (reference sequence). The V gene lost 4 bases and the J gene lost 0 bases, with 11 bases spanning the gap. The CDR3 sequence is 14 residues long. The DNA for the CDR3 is TGTGCCAGCAGCCCGGCCTCGGGCTCCTACGAGCAGTACTTC. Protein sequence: CASSPASGSYEQYF.

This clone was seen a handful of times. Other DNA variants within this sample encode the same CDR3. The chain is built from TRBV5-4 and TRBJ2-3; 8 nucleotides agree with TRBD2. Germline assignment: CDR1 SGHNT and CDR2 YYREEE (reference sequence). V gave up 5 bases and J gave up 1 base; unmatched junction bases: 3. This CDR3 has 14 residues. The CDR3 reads CASSPGLGTDTQYF. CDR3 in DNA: TGTGCCAGCAGTCCGGGACTAGGCACAGATACGCAGTATTTT. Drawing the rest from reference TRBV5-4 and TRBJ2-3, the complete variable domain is ETGVTQSPTHLIKTRGQQVTLRCSSQSGHNTVSWYQQALGQGPQFIFQYYREEENGRGNFPPRFSGLQFPNYSSELNVNALELDDSALYLCASSPGLGTDTQYFGPGTRLTVL.

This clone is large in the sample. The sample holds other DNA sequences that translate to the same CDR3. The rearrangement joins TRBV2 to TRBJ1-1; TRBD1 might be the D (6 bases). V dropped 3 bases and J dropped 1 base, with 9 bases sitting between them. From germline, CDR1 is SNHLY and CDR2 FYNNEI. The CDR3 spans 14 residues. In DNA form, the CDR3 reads TGTGCCAGCAGTGAGACAGGTTCGAACACTGAAGCTTTCTTT. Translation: CASSETGSNTEAFF.

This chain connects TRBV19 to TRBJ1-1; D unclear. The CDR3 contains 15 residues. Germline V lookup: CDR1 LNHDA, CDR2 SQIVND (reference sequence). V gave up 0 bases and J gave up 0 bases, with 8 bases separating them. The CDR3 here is CASSIDLSMNTEAFF. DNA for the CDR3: TGTGCCAGTAGTATAGATCTCAGTATGAACACTGAAGCTTTCTTT.

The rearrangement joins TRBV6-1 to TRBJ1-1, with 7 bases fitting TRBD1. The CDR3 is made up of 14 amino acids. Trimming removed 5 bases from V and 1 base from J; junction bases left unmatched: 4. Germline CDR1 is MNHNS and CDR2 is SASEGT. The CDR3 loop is CASSMDRWNTEAFF. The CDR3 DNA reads TGTGCCAGCAGTATGGACAGGTGGAACACTGAAGCTTTCTTT.

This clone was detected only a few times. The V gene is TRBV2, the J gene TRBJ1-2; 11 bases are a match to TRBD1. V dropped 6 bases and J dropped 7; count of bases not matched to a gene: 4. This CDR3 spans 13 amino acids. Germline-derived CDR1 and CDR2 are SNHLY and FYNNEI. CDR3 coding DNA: TGTGCCAGCAGGGGACAGGGGGAGAGTGGCTACACCTTC. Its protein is CASRGQGESGYTF.

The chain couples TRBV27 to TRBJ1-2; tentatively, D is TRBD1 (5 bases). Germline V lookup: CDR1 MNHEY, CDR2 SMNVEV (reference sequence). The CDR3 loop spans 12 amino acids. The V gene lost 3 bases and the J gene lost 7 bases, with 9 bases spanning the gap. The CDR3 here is CASSFSGSGYTF. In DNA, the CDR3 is TGTGCCAGCAGTTTCTCAGGGTCTGGCTACACCTTC.

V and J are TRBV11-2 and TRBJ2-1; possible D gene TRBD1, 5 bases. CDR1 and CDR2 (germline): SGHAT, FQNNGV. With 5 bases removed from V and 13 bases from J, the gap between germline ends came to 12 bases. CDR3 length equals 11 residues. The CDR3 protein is CASSPGRVQFF. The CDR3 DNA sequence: TGTGCCAGCAGCCCTGGCAGGGTTCAGTTCTTC.

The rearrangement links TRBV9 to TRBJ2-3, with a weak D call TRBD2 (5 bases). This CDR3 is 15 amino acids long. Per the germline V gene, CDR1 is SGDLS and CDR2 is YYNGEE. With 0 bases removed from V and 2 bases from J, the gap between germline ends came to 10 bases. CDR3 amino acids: CASSVDGVPTDTQYF. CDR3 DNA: TGTGCCAGCAGCGTAGACGGGGTGCCCACAGATACGCAGTATTTT.

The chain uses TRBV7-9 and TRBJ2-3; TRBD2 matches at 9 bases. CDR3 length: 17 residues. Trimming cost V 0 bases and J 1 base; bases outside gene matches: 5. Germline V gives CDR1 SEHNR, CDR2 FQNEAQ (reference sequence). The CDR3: CASSLALLAGRTDTQYF. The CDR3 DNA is TGTGCCAGCAGCTTAGCGCTTCTAGCGGGGCGCACAGATACGCAGTATTTT.

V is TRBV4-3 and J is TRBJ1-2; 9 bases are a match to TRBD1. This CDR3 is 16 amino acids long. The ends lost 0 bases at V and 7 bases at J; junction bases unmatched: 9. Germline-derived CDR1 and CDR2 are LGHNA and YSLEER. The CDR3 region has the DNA TGCGCCAGCAGCCAAGACCTGGGACAGGGAATAGGTGGCTACACCTTC. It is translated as CASSQDLGQGIGGYTF.

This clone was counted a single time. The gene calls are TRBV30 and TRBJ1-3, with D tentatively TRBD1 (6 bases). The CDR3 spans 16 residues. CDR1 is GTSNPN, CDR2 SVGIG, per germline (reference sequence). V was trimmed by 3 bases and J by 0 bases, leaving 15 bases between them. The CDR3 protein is CAWSPLQGLSGNTIYF. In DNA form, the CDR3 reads TGTGCCTGGAGCCCTCTACAGGGTCTCTCTGGAAACACCATATATTTT.

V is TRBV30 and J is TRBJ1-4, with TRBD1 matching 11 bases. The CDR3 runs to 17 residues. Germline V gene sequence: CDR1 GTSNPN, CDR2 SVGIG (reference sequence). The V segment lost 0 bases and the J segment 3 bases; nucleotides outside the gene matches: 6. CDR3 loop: CAWSVPRGQGANEKLFF. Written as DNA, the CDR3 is TGTGCCTGGAGTGTACCACGGGGACAGGGGGCTAATGAAAAACTGTTTTTT.

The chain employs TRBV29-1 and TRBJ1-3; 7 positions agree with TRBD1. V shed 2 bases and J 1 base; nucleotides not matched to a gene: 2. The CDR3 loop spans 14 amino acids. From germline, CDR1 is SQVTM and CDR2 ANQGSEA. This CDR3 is CSVEWGQSGNTIYF. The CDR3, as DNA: TGCAGCGTTGAATGGGGACAGTCTGGAAACACCATATATTTT. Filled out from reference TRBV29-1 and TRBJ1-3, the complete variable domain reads SAVISQKPSRDICQRGTSLTIQCQVDSQVTMMFWYRQQPGQSLTLIATANQGSEATYESGFVIDKFPISRPNLTFSTLTVSNMSPEDSSIYLCSVEWGQSGNTIYFGEGSWLTVV.